Listed here are 2 T cell receptor beta chains from one sample, sequenced in a study of CD8 T cells in ankylosing spondylitis. MiXCR was run by TCRdb on the 5' RACE reads, yielding one entry per CDR3 protein. The sample includes around 230,000 distinct CDR3 sequences, 7.5% to 9.5% seen only once; the top ten take around 5.1%. Sequencing was carried out using blood, either unsorted or a sorted T cell fraction (not recorded which). These receptors were taken from a female donor with ankylosing spondylitis or in good health (not recorded which).

CDR3: CASSGLAGDEQFF. The CDR3 DNA reads TGTGCCAGCAGCGGACTAGCGGGGGATGAGCAGTTCTTC. This chain connects TRBV7-9 to TRBJ2-1, with 13 nucleotides matching TRBD2. Germline CDR1 SEHNR, CDR2 FQNEAQ (reference sequence). The CDR3 spans 13 residues. With 5 bases clipped from V and 8 bases from J, the junction kept 0 bases outside the gene matches. The variable domain in full, with the rest retrieved from reference TRBV7-9 and TRBJ2-1, is DTGVSQNPRHKITKRGQNVTFRCDPISEHNRLYWYRQTLGQGPEFLTYFQNEAQLEKSRLLSDRFSAERPKGSFSTLEIQRTEQGDSAMYLCASSGLAGDEQFFGPGTRLTVL.

With regard to this clonotype: Germline is not matched at one junction end, which may reflect a read error. CDR3 residues: CCARRLAGRHQETQYF. The CDR3, as DNA: TGCTGTGCTAGGCGACTAGCGGGAAGACATCAAGAGACCCAGTACTTC. The V gene is TRBV20-1, the J gene TRBJ2-5; 11 bases fit TRBD2. The CDR3 extends over 16 amino acids. The germline CDR1 and CDR2 sequences are DFQATT and SNEGSKA (reference sequence).